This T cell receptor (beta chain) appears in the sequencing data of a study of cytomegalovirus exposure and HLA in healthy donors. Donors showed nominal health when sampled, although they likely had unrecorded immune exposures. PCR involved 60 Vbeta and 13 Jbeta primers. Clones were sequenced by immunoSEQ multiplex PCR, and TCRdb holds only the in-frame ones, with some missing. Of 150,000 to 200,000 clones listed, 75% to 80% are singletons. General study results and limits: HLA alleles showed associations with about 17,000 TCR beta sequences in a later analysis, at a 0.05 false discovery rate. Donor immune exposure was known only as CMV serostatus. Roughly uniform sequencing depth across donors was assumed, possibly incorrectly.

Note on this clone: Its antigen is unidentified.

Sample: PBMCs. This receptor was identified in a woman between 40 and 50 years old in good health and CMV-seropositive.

CDR3 in amino acids: CAWSREGQGEQFF. In DNA form, the CDR3 reads TGTGCCTGGAGCCGGGAGGGCCAGGGTGAGCAGTTCTTC. The chain has TRBV30 and TRBJ2-1; 8 bases are shared with TRBD2. V lost 3 bases and J lost 9; bases outside the gene matches: 7. The germline CDR1 and CDR2 sequences are GTSNPN and SVGIG (reference sequence). CDR3 length: 13 residues. Filled out from reference TRBV30 and TRBJ2-1, the complete variable domain reads SQTIHQWPATLVQPVGSPLSLECTVEGTSNPNLYWYRQAAGRGLQLLFYSVGIGQISSEVPQNLSASRPQDRQFILSSKKLLLSDSGFYLCAWSREGQGEQFFGPGTRLTVL.